This TCR beta chain was sequenced for a study of blood T cells in healthy people across ages. Study-level points and caveats: Older individuals had lower TCR beta diversity per million T cells (the decline was roughly linear). In the absence of known donor CMV status, changes in expanded clonotypes were possibly confounded.

Every donor gave 9 to 10 milliliters of peripheral blood. Extraction of total RNA produced a minimum of 5 micrograms from each sample. Trimming cost V 4 bases and J 3 bases, with 19 bases left between them. Germline V gene lookup returns CDR1 LNHNV and CDR2 YYDKDF (reference sequence). This CDR3 comprises 16 residues. This clonotype was counted a few times. The antigen remains undetermined. A second PCR of about 7 to 12 cycles used a sample-barcoded 5' primer and a J-beta primer mix. TCRdb re-called the 5' RACE reads with MiXCR, one entry per CDR3 protein. In the table there are roughly 1,500,000 distinct CDR3 sequences, about 32% of which are singletons.

Sequences were obtained from blood. This sequence originates from a woman in her twenties or thirties in good health. The chain couples TRBV15 to TRBJ2-7; D could derive from TRBD1 or TRBD2 (5 bases each). The DNA for the CDR3 is TGTGCCACCAGCAACGGGATTGGGACCGAACTCTACGAGCAGTACTTC. This encodes CATSNGIGTELYEQYF.